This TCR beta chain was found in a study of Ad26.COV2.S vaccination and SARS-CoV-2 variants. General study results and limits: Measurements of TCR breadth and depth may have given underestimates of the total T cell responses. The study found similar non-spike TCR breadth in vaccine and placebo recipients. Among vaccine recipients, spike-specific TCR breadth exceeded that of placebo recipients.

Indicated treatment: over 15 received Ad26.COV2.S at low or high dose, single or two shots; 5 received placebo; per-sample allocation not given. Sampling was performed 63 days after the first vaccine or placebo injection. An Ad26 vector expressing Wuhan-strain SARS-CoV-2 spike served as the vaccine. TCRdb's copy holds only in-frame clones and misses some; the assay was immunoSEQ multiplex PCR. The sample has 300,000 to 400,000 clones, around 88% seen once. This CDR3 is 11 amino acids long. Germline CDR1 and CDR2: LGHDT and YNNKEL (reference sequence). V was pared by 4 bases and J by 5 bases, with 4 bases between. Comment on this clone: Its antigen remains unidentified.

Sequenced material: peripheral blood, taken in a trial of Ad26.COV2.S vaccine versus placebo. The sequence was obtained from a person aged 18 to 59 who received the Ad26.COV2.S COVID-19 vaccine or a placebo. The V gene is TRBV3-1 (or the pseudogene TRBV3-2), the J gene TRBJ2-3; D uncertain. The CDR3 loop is CASSLVDTQYF. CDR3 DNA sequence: TGTGCCAGCAGCCTCGTAGATACGCAGTATTTT.